The 9 T cell receptor beta chains in this list originate from one sample, sequenced in a study of tumor-infiltrating lymphocytes in primary liver carcinoma. Without any cell sorting, about 19-30 mg of bulk tissue yielded co-extracted RNA and DNA. The input was 500 ng total RNA; TCR beta cDNA was made from it with a constant-region primer. Three nested multiplex PCR rounds, a slightly modified ARM-PCR method, built the TCR beta libraries. For about 11 cycles apiece, the opening two PCR rounds ran with TRBV1-TRBV30 forward primers and a C-beta reverse primer. Via MiXCR, TCRdb re-called the multiplex PCR reads, giving one row per CDR3 protein. The sample includes roughly 78,000 distinct CDR3 sequences, around 75% of them seen just once. The sample consisted of liver tumor tissue from sampling region 4. Subset specified: tumor region T4, right-lateral pole. These receptor sequences come from an older woman with primary liver carcinoma and hepatitis B virus infection.

This clonotype was detected ten times or more. CDR3 in amino acids: CASSLRGARNTIYF. Written as DNA, the CDR3 is TGTGCCAGCAGTTTACGAGGTGCTCGAAACACCATATATTTT. The chain has TRBV12-3 or TRBV12-4 and TRBJ1-3, with D uncertain. Trimming took 2 bases from V and 5 from J, leaving 10 bases between them. This CDR3 spans 14 amino acids.

This clonotype has ten or more counts. J is TRBJ1-2 and V is TRBV6-6; 8 bases line up with TRBD1. Germline CDR1 MNHNY, CDR2 SVGAGI (reference sequence). The CDR3 runs to 14 residues. J was trimmed by 8 bases and V by 0 bases; bases with no gene match: 5. CDR3 sequence: CASSYSGQASGYTF. The CDR3 bases are TGTGCCAGCAGTTACTCGGGACAGGCGTCGGGCTACACCTTC.

Of note for this clonotype: The limits of the CDR3 on the DNA are not certain, so only TCRdb's listed CDR3 is given. This chain connects TRBV11-2 to TRBJ2-1; the table's D gene call, TRBD2, was not cross checked with the DNA. Per germline, CDR1 SGHAT and CDR2 FQNNGV. The CDR3 spans 22 residues, counting both ends. The CDR3 loop reads CASSPGLAEREQYFGPGDEQFF.

Comments on this clonotype: Sequence at one end of the junction differs from germline and may be a read error. As DNA, the CDR3 is TGTGCGAGCAGAAAAGCCCCAGTGGACGGGCAGTATTTC. Encoded protein: CASRKAPVDGQYF. The chain has TRBV28 and TRBJ2-7; D is unclear. Germline CDR1 reads MDHEN; CDR2 reads SYDVKM. This CDR3 region has 13 residues.

This clonotype was seen many times. The chain has TRBV12-3 or TRBV12-4 and TRBJ2-5; TRBD2 agrees at 10 bases. The J segment lost 7 bases and the V segment lost 6 bases, leaving 8 bases of the junction unmatched. The CDR3 has 14 residues. CDR3 in amino acids: CASRTGTSVGTQYF. CDR3 nucleotides: TGTGCCAGCAGGACCGGGACTAGCGTAGGGACCCAGTACTTC.

Regarding this clonotype: Germline is not matched at one junction end, which may reflect a read error. The V gene is TRBV12-3 or TRBV12-4, the J gene TRBJ2-5; the match to TRBD2 covers 13 bases. The CDR3 has 15 residues. DNA of the CDR3: TGTGCCAGGAGCCACTGGACTAGCGGGAGAGGGACCCAATACTTC. It yields the protein CARSHWTSGRGTQYF.

Notes on this clonotype: The junction departs from germline at one end; a sequencing error may be responsible. The gene calls are TRBV4-1 and TRBJ2-1; unclear D gene. The CDR3 has 12 residues. Germline CDR1 is MGHRA and CDR2 is YSYEKL. The CDR3 sequence: CVSVSFRREQFF. In nucleotides, the CDR3 is TGCGTCAGCGTCTCGTTCAGACGTGAGCAGTTCTTC.

For this clonotype: Germline is not matched at one junction end, which may reflect a read error. V gene TRBV11-3 combines with J gene TRBJ2-1, with 10 bases that match TRBD2. The V gene's germline CDR1 is SGHNT and CDR2 YENEEA. This CDR3 is 15 amino acids long. As DNA, the CDR3 is TGTCCCATCAGCTTAGGAACTAGCGGGAAGCTTGAGCGGTTCTTC. Protein sequence: CPISLGTSGKLERFF.

V usage is TRBV19 and J usage is TRBJ2-1; 12 nucleotides align to TRBD2. The CDR3 contains 16 residues. Per the germline V gene, CDR1 is LNHDA and CDR2 is SQIVND (reference sequence). V lost 2 bases and J lost 3; bases outside the gene matches: 2. The CDR3 here is CASSIRLAGVYNEQFF. The CDR3 nucleotides are TGTGCCAGTAGTATAAGACTAGCGGGGGTCTACAATGAGCAGTTCTTC.